The next 11 T cell receptor beta chains were all read from a single sample in a study of T cell changes during pregnancy in multiple sclerosis (dated by TCRdb to the late 2010s). Library preparation used the immunoSEQ multiplex PCR assay. Drawn from immuneACCESS, this table holds only the in-frame rearrangements with V and J called that TCRdb kept. Clones are partly lost; checked studies trace under half to an unresolved V gene and leave the rest unexplained. The sample yields 75,000 to 80,000 clones; under 95% were counted once. 2.5% to 3% of the sample goes to the ten largest clones. This sample comprised peripheral blood, obtained after pregnancy. The receptors were sampled from a female donor in good health, enrolled as a control in a pregnancy study.

V is TRBV4-1 and J is TRBJ2-5; 7 nucleotides agree with TRBD2. The V and J ends lost 0 bases and 2 bases, in that order; junction bases with no gene match: 9. The CDR3 is 17 residues long. CDR1 MGHRA and CDR2 YSYEKL come from the germline V gene. The CDR3 region has the DNA TGCGCCAGCAGCCAAGAGAGGATGGGCGGGGGTCAAGAGACCCAGTACTTC. Protein sequence: CASSQERMGGGQETQYF.

The genes are TRBV11-3 and TRBJ2-7; D is perhaps TRBD2 (6 bases). Germline V lookup: CDR1 SGHNT, CDR2 YENEEA. This CDR3 spans 15 amino acids. Trimming removed 5 bases at V and 1 base at J, with 15 bases between. The chain's CDR3 is CASSPPPRESYEQYF. The CDR3 DNA is TGTGCCAGCAGCCCGCCGCCGCGGGAATCCTACGAGCAGTACTTC.

This chain links TRBV10-3 with TRBJ1-5, with D uncertain. The CDR3 has 14 residues. With 0 bases removed from V and 1 base from J, the gap between germline ends came to 4 bases. The germline CDR1 and CDR2 sequences are ENHRY and SYGVKD. CDR3 nucleotide sequence: TGTGCCATCAGTGAGTCCTACAGCAATCAGCCCCAGCATTTT. It specifies CAISESYSNQPQHF.

This chain links TRBV9 with TRBJ2-7; 7 nucleotides agree with TRBD1. Germline values: CDR1 SGDLS, CDR2 YYNGEE. The length of the CDR3 is 15 residues. Trimming took 2 bases from V and 0 from J; bases not matched to a gene: 5. The chain's CDR3 is CASSVAAGGSYEQYF. Written as DNA, the CDR3 is TGTGCCAGCAGCGTCGCGGCAGGGGGCTCCTACGAGCAGTACTTC.

The J gene is TRBJ1-2, the V gene TRBV18; the D gene is possibly TRBD1 (6 bases). CDR1 is KGHSH, CDR2 LQKENI, per germline. Trimming removed 3 bases at V and 6 bases at J, with 8 bases between. The CDR3 loop spans 12 amino acids. This chain's CDR3 is CASSPRTDGYTF. The CDR3 DNA is TGTGCCAGCTCACCGCGGACAGATGGCTACACCTTC. Full variable domain (missing parts from reference TRBV18 and TRBJ1-2): NAGVMQNPRHLVRRRGQEARLRCSPMKGHSHVYWYRQLPEEGLKFMVYLQKENIIDESGMPKERFSAEFPKEGPSILRIQQVVRGDSAAYFCASSPRTDGYTFGSGTRLTVV.

V gene TRBV18 combines with J gene TRBJ1-3; D gene uncertain. CDR1 KGHSH and CDR2 LQKENI come from the germline V gene. The length of the CDR3 is 15 residues. Trimming took off 0 bases at V and 2 bases at J, with 8 bases between the two ends. CDR3 in DNA: TGTGCCAGCTCACCACCCTACTTCCCTGGAAACACCATATATTTT. This encodes CASSPPYFPGNTIYF.

The rearrangement joins TRBV6-1 to TRBJ2-1, with 10 bases matching TRBD2. This CDR3 contains 15 residues. CDR1 is MNHNS, CDR2 SASEGT, per germline. The junction had 9 bases not matched to a gene; V was cut back by 4 bases and J by 9 bases. The CDR3 nucleotides are TGTGCCAGCAGTGGGCGCTCTAGCGGGAGCGCTGAGCAGTTCTTC. Translating it yields CASSGRSSGSAEQFF.

This sequence joins TRBV7-9 and TRBJ2-7, with TRBD1 as a possible D gene (5 bases). Between the trimmed V and J ends, which lost 3 bases and 3 bases, there was a span of 15 bases. Germline V gene sequence: CDR1 SEHNR, CDR2 FQNEAQ (reference sequence). CDR3 size: 15 residues. The CDR3 nucleotides are TGTGCCAGCAGCTTTCCAGGGAAGGCCGTCTACGAGCAGTACTTC. This codes for CASSFPGKAVYEQYF.

The rearrangement joins TRBV6-5 to TRBJ1-2; D may be TRBD1 (5 bases). V was clipped by 3 bases and J by 8 bases, with 13 bases between them. The CDR3 spans 13 residues. Germline V lookup: CDR1 MNHEY, CDR2 SVGAGI. The CDR3 DNA reads TGTGCCAGCAGTTATCTCCAGGGCAACGGCTACACCTTC. As protein: CASSYLQGNGYTF.

The chain has TRBV7-9 and TRBJ2-5; 10 nucleotides align to TRBD2. Germline values: CDR1 SEHNR, CDR2 FQNEAQ (reference sequence). J was trimmed by 7 bases and V by 6 bases; bases with no gene match: 11. The CDR3 has 15 residues. The CDR3 DNA follows: TGTGCCAGCAGGAACCAACGGGGACTAGCGCGGACCCAGTACTTC. This sequence encodes CASRNQRGLARTQYF.

The CDR3 sequence is CASSVGGQGRTDTQYF. CDR3 sequence (DNA): TGTGCCAGCAGCGTAGGGGGACAGGGCCGCACAGATACGCAGTATTTT. This chain links TRBV9 with TRBJ2-3; 9 bases are shared with TRBD1. The germline CDR1 and CDR2 sequences are SGDLS and YYNGEE. This CDR3 contains 16 residues. Losses at the gene ends were 0 bases for V and 1 base for J; bases not matched to a gene: 3. The full variable domain, with the rest looked up from reference TRBV9 and TRBJ2-3, is DSGVTQTPKHLITATGQRVTLRCSPRSGDLSVYWYQQSLDQGLQFLIQYYNGEERAKGNILERFSAQQFPDLHSELNLSSLELGDSALYFCASSVGGQGRTDTQYFGPGTRLTVL.